This T cell receptor beta chain was identified during a study of blood T cell repertoires in COVID-19. Overall study: Sources were T cells, B-cell-depleted T cells, or PBMCs; the material itself was cDNA or gDNA.

The CDR3 totals 12 residues. Looked up from germline, CDR1 is SGHAT and CDR2 is FQNNGV. The V end lost 5 bases, the J end lost 6 bases, and 11 bases lay between the germline ends. Per the original data handling: From reference gene primer amplification, estimates of nucleated cell counts were derived. Sequencing used immunoSEQ multiplex PCR; TCRdb keeps in-frame clones, though not all of them. V and J calls and clone size are as listed in that table; D and trimming were resolved from the DNA. The table has over 150,000 clones, about nine tenths seen once; the top ten hold roughly 3.9%. Sequenced input: peripheral blood. This chain links TRBV11-2 with TRBJ2-7; TRBD2 is a possible D gene (5 bases). The TCR originated in a woman aged 55-75 years who had recovered from COVID-19. CDR3 sequence reads: CASSTTSGEQYF. The CDR3 region has the DNA TGTGCCAGCAGCACGACAAGCGGCGAGCAGTACTTC.